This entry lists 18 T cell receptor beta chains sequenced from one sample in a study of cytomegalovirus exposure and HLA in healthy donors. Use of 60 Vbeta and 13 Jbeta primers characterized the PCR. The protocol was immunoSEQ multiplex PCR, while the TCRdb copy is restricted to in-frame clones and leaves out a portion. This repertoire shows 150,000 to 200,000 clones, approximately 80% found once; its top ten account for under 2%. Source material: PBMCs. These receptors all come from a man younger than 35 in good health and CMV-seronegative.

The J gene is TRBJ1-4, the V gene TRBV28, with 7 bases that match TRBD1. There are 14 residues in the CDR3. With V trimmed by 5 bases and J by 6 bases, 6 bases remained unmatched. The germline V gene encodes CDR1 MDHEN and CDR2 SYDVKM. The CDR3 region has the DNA TGTGCCAGCAGTCTCAGGGGGTTTTATGAAAAACTGTTTTTT. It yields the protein CASSLRGFYEKLFF.

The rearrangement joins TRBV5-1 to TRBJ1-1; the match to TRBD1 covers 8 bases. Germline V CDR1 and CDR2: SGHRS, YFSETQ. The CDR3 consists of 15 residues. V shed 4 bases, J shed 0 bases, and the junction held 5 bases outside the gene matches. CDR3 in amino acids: CASSPGDRMNTEAFF. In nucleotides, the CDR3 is TGCGCCAGCAGCCCAGGGGACAGGATGAACACTGAAGCTTTCTTT.

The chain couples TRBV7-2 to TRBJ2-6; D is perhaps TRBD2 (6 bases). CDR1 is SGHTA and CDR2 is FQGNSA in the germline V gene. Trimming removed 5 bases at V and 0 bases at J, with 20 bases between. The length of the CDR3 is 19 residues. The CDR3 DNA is TGTGCCAGCAGCCCCAGGGACGGGACTGGTCACTCTGGGGCCAACGTCCTGACTTTC. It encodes CASSPRDGTGHSGANVLTF.

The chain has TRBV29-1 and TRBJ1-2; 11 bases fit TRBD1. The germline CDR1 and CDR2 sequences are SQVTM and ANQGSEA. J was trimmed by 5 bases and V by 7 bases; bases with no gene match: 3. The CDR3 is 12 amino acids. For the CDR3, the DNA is TGCAGCGGGGGGGACAGGGGGTATGGCTACACCTTC. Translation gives CSGGDRGYGYTF.

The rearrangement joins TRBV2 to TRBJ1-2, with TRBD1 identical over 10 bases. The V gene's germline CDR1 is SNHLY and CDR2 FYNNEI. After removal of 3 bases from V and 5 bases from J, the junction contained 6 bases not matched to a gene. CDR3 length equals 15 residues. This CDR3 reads CASSEGTGARYGYTF. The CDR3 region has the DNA TGTGCCAGCAGTGAGGGGACAGGGGCTCGTTATGGCTACACCTTC. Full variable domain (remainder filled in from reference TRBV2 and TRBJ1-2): EPEVTQTPSHQVTQMGQEVILRCVPISNHLYFYWYRQILGQKVEFLVSFYNNEISEKSEIFDDQFSVERPDGSNFTLKIRSTKLEDSAMYFCASSEGTGARYGYTFGSGTRLTVV.

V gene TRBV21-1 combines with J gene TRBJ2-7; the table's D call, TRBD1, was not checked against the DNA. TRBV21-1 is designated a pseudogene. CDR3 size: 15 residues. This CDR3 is CASSARDGQGYEQYF. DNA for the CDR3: TGTGCCAGCAGCGCCCGGGACGGACAGGGCTACGAGCAGTACTTC.

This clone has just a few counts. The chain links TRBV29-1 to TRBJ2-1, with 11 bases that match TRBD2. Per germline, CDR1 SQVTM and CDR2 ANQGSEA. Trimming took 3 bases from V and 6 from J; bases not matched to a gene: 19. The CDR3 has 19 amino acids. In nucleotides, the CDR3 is TGCAGCGTTGAGGGGGATTTTAGACTAGCGGGACCTACCGGCAATGAGCAGTTCTTC. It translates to CSVEGDFRLAGPTGNEQFF.

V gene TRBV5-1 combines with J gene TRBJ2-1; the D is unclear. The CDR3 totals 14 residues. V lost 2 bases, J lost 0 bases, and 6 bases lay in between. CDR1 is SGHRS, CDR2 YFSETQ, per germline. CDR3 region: CASSLLSSYNEQFF. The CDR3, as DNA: TGCGCCAGCAGCTTACTGAGCTCCTACAATGAGCAGTTCTTC.

DNA of the CDR3: TGTGCCAGCAGTCCCAGGGGGAATGGCTACACCTTC. Amino acid sequence: CASSPRGNGYTF. The chain links TRBV6-5 to TRBJ1-2, with TRBD1 matching over 7 bases. The CDR3 totals 12 residues. V lost 5 bases and J lost 6; bases outside the gene matches: 3. CDR1 and CDR2 from the germline V gene are MNHEY and SVGAGI.

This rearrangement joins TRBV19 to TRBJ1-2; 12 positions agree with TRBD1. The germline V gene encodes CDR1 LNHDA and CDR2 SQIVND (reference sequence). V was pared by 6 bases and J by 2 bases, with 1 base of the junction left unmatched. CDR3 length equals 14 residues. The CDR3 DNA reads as TGTGCCAGTAGAGGGACAGGGGGCAACTATGGCTACACCTTC. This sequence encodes CASRGTGGNYGYTF.

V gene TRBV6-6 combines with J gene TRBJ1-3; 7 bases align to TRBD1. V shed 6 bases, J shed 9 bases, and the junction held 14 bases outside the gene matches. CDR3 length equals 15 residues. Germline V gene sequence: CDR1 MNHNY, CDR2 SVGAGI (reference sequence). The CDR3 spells CASSSGTALLSTIYF. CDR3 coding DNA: TGTGCCAGCAGCTCCGGGACAGCCCTCTTAAGCACCATATATTTT.

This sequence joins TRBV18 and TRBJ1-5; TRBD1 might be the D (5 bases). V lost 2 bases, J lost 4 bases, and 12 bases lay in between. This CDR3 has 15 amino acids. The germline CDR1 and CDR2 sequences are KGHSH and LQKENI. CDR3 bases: TGTGCCAGCTCACCAGGAACAGGTTCAAATCAGCCCCAGCATTTT. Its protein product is CASSPGTGSNQPQHF.

Written as DNA, the CDR3 is TGTGCCAGTAGCGACAAGACAGGGGGGTATCAGCCCCAGCATTTT. Protein product: CASSDKTGGYQPQHF. The chain carries TRBV19 and TRBJ1-5, with 9 bases matching TRBD1. CDR3 length: 15 residues. Trimming removed 6 bases from V and 5 bases from J; junction bases left unmatched: 8. CDR1 is LNHDA and CDR2 is SQIVND in the germline V gene (reference sequence).

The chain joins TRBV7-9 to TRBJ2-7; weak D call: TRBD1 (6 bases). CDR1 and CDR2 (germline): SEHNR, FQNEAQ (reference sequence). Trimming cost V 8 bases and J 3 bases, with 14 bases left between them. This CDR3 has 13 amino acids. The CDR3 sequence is CASASGTHYEQYF. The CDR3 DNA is TGTGCCAGCGCTTCAGGGACACACTACGAGCAGTACTTC.

CDR3 DNA sequence: TGTGCCAGCAGTTTTCCTCGGACTAGCGGCGCCACAGATACGCAGTATTTT. The encoded protein is CASSFPRTSGATDTQYF. The chain recombines TRBV28 with TRBJ2-3, with 10 bases identical to TRBD2. The trim removed 3 bases at V and 2 bases at J, leaving 8 bases unmatched. The CDR3 contains 17 residues. The germline V gene encodes CDR1 MDHEN and CDR2 SYDVKM.

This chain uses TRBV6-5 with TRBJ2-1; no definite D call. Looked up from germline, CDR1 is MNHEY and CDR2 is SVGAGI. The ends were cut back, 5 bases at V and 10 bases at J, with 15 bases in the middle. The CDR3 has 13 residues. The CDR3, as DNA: TGTGCCAGCAGTGCGGCCGCCGGCTGGGAGCAGTTCTTC. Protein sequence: CASSAAAGWEQFF.

CDR3: CASTLPGLNYGYTF. Here the CDR3 DNA reads TGTGCCAGCACTCTCCCGGGACTGAACTATGGCTACACCTTC. The chain links TRBV28 to TRBJ1-2; perhaps TRBD1 as D (5 bases). The CDR3 has 14 amino acids. The V gene lost 7 bases and the J gene lost 2 bases, with 14 bases spanning the gap. Germline lookup yields CDR1 MDHEN and CDR2 SYDVKM.

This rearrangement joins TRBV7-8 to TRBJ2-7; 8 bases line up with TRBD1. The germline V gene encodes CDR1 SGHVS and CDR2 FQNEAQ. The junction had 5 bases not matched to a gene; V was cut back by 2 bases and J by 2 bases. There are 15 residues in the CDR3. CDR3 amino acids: CASSLSGQGAYEQYF. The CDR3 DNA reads TGTGCCAGCAGCTTATCCGGACAGGGAGCCTACGAGCAGTACTTC.